This TCR beta chain was sequenced in a study of blood T cell repertoires in COVID-19. The method was immunoSEQ multiplex PCR; TCRdb's version includes in-frame clones alone and lacks a portion of them. The sample records tens of thousands of clones, 65% to 90% being singletons. The CDR3 consists of 16 residues. The germline CDR1 and CDR2 sequences are KGHDR and SFDVKD. Trimming took 1 base from V and 1 from J; bases not matched to a gene: 3. This chain joins TRBV24-1 and TRBJ1-5; 7 positions agree with TRBD1. Sequenced material: peripheral blood. The sequence came from a man between 65 and 85 years old with acute or convalescent COVID-19. The CDR3 spells CATSDLQGRSNQPQHF. For the CDR3, the DNA is TGTGCCACCAGTGATTTACAGGGGAGGAGCAATCAGCCCCAGCATTTT.